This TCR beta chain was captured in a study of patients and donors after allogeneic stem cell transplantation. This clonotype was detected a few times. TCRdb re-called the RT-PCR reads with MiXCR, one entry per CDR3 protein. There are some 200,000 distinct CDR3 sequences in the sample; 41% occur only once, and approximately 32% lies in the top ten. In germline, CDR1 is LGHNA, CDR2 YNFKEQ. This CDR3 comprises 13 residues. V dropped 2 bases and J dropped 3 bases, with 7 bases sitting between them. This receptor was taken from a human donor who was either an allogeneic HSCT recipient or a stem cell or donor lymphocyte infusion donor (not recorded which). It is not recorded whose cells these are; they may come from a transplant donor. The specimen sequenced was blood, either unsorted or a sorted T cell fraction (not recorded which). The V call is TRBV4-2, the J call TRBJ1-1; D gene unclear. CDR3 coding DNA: TGTGCCAGCAGCCAAATTGTCGACACTGAAGCTTTCTTT. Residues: CASSQIVDTEAFF.